Shown below are 10 T cell receptor beta chains from a single sample sequenced in a study of T-cell memory formation after mild COVID-19. TCRdb passed the 5' RACE reads through MiXCR, listing each CDR3 protein once. Of about 210,000 distinct CDR3 sequences in the sample, around 26% were seen once. Sequencing was carried out using PBMCs or a T cell subset sorted from them (not recorded which). These receptors were obtained from an adult woman who had mild COVID-19 (a few samples of this study predate the infection). Cell type and time point are not known.

This clonotype has more than one count but fewer than ten. The chain's CDR3 is CASSLGGTGDEKLFF. The CDR3 bases are TGTGCCAGCAGCTTAGGGGGGACAGGGGACGAAAAACTGTTTTTT. The V and J genes are TRBV7-8 and TRBJ1-4, with 10 bases lining up with TRBD1. J gave up 8 bases and V 1 base, and 4 bases lay outside the gene matches. The germline CDR1 and CDR2 sequences are SGHVS and FQNEAQ. CDR3 size: 15 residues.

This clonotype was picked up a small number of times. The rearrangement joins TRBV5-1 to TRBJ2-4; D gene ambiguous. V shed 2 bases and J shed 0 bases, with 6 bases lying between them. The CDR3 totals 14 residues. The germline V gene has CDR1 SGHRS and CDR2 YFSETQ. The CDR3 loop reads CASSFALAKNIQYF. CDR3 nucleotides: TGCGCCAGCAGCTTTGCCTTAGCCAAAAACATTCAGTACTTC.

This clonotype was seen more than once but under ten times. V gene TRBV20-1 combines with J gene TRBJ2-2, with TRBD2 identical over 9 bases. V lost 1 base to trimming and J lost 3 bases; unmatched junction nucleotides: 9. The CDR3 has 17 residues. Germline loops: CDR1 DFQATT, CDR2 SNEGSKA (reference sequence). In DNA, the CDR3 is TGCAGTGCTAGAGTTTCAAGCGGGAGGCCGGACACCGGGGAGCTGTTTTTT. Amino acids: CSARVSSGRPDTGELFF.

The sample holds a few counts of this clonotype. The V and J genes are TRBV7-9 and TRBJ2-1, with D unclear. V was clipped by 2 bases and J by 10 bases, with 12 bases between them. Germline V gives CDR1 SEHNR, CDR2 FQNEAQ (reference sequence). CDR3 length: 13 residues. The CDR3 DNA follows: TGTGCCAGCAGCTTACCGGTGCTAGAGGAGCAGTTCTTC. It is translated as CASSLPVLEEQFF.

The V gene is TRBV7-9, the J gene TRBJ1-3; D not resolved. The CDR3 has 15 amino acids. Trimming took off 2 bases at V and 0 bases at J, with 8 bases between the two ends. Per the germline V gene, CDR1 is SEHNR and CDR2 is FQNEAQ (reference sequence). The CDR3, as DNA: TGTGCCAGCAGCTTAACAGATTACTCTGGAAACACCATATATTTT. Translation: CASSLTDYSGNTIYF.

This clonotype was observed a handful of times. The chain couples TRBV7-2 to TRBJ2-1; TRBD1 might be the D (6 bases). The V and J ends lost 2 bases and 10 bases respectively, with 21 bases between them. Germline assignment: CDR1 SGHTA and CDR2 FQGNSA. The CDR3 spans 16 residues. The CDR3: CASSLSLGYRRGEQFF. The CDR3 bases are TGTGCCAGCAGCTTAAGTCTGGGCTATCGTAGGGGGGAGCAGTTCTTC.

This clonotype was recorded a few times. This chain links TRBV29-1 with TRBJ1-1; maybe TRBD1 (5 bases). Trimming took off 6 bases at V and 3 bases at J, with 11 bases between the two ends. Germline V CDR1 and CDR2: SQVTM, ANQGSEA. This CDR3 has 12 amino acids. The CDR3 is CSVRIGDTEAFF. CDR3 DNA: TGCAGCGTGCGAATAGGGGACACTGAAGCTTTCTTT.

V gene TRBV12-3 or TRBV12-4 combines with J gene TRBJ2-3; 10 nucleotides line up with TRBD1. Trimming at V came to 4 bases and at J to 6 bases, leaving 1 base not matched to a gene. The CDR3 length is 13 residues. The chain's CDR3 is CASSSGQGDTQYF. In DNA form, the CDR3 reads TGTGCCAGCAGTTCGGGACAGGGGGATACGCAGTATTTT.

V gene TRBV20-1 combines with J gene TRBJ2-7; TRBD1 might be the D (5 bases). Germline loops: CDR1 DFQATT, CDR2 SNEGSKA (reference sequence). The CDR3 consists of 14 residues. V lost 0 bases to trimming and J lost 7 bases, with 16 bases between them. The CDR3 protein is CSARDALGPGEQYF. In DNA form, the CDR3 reads TGCAGTGCTAGAGACGCCCTTGGACCAGGGGAGCAGTACTTC.

The chain recombines TRBV6-5 with TRBJ2-2, with D hard to call. Germline V gene data show CDR1 as MNHEY and CDR2 as SVGAGI. The V end was cut by 6 bases, the J end by 4 bases, with 18 bases between. The CDR3 contains 16 residues. CDR3 bases: TGTGCCAGCAGGGTGATTGGAATGGGATCCACCGGGGAGCTGTTTTTT. Its translation is CASRVIGMGSTGELFF.